This T cell receptor beta chain was found in a study of early T cells in non-severe SARS-CoV-2 infection. Overall study context: Unsorted whole-blood RNA was sequenced in bulk, leaving chains unpaired. Overall study results and limits: In VDJdb matching, anti-spike CD8 responses were favored while private and CD4 specificities went missing.

This clonotype was observed at least ten times. What it binds is not known. Individual cDNA molecules were tagged with unique molecular identifiers. TCRdb reprocessed the 5' RACE reads with MiXCR, giving one entry per CDR3 protein. The sample has 80,000 to 95,000 distinct CDR3 sequences, around 14% seen once. This clonotype was sampled from an adult who was a healthcare worker with PCR-confirmed SARS-CoV-2 infection or an uninfected control (not recorded which). What was sequenced was whole blood.

DNA for the CDR3: TGTGCCAGCAGCTCCGACAGGGGGAGTGGCTACACCTTC. The encoded protein is CASSSDRGSGYTF. The chain couples TRBV7-2 to TRBJ1-2; 9 nucleotides agree with TRBD1. Germline V lookup: CDR1 SGHTA, CDR2 FQGNSA. The ends lost 4 bases at V and 7 bases at J; junction bases unmatched: 4. The CDR3 covers 13 residues.